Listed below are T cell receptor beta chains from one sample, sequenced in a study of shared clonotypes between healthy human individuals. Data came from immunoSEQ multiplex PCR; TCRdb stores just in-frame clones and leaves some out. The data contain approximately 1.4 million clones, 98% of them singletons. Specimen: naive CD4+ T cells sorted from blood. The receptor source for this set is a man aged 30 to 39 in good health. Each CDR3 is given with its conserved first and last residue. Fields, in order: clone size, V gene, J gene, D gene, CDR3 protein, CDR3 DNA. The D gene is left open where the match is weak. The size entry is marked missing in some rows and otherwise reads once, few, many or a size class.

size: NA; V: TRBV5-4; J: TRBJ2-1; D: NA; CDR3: CASSLGRRNEQFF; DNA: TGTGCCAGCAGCTTGGGGAGACGGAATGAGCAGTTCTTC
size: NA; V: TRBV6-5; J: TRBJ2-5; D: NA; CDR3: CASRRTVGETQYF; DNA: TGTGCCAGCCGACGGACCGTCGGCGAGACCCAGTACTTC
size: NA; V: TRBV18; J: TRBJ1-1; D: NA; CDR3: CASSLSSNTEAFF; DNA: TGTGCCAGCTCTCTGAGCTCGAACACTGAAGCTTTCTTT
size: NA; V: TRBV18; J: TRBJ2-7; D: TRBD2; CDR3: CASSQGVSGLAGDHYTYEQYF; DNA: TGTGCCAGCTCACAGGGGGTTTCGGGACTAGCGGGAGACCACTACACCTACGAGCAGTACTTC
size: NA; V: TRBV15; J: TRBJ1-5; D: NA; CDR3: CATSREGRGLNQPQHF; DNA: TGTGCCACCAGCAGAGAGGGGAGGGGACTAAATCAGCCCCAGCATTTT
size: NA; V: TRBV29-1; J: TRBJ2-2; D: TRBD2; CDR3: CSATSGSVYGELFF; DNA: TGCAGCGCGACTAGCGGGAGTGTGTACGGGGAGCTGTTTTTT
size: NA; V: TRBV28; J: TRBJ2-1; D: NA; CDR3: CASSLAGPRHNEQFF; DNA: TGTGCCAGCAGTTTAGCGGGGCCTCGACACAATGAGCAGTTCTTC
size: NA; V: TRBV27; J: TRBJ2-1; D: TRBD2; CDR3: CASSFRWTSGRAYNEQFF; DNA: TGTGCCAGCAGTTTTCGGTGGACTAGCGGGAGGGCCTACAATGAGCAGTTCTTC
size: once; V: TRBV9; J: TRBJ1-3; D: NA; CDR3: CASSLEGRSGNTIYF; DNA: TGTGCCAGCAGCCTAGAGGGACGATCTGGAAACACCATATATTTT
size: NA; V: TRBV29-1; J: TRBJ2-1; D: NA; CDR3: CSVAPVGEQFF; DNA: TGCAGCGTTGCCCCAGTCGGTGAGCAGTTCTTC
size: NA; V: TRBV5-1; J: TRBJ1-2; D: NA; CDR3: CASSLAAGVLGYTF; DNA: TGCGCCAGCAGCTTGGCTGCAGGGGTCCTTGGCTACACCTTC
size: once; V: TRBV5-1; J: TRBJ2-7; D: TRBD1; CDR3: CASSLTTQGGQGSYEQYF; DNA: TGCGCCAGCAGCTTGACCACCCAAGGGGGACAGGGGTCCTACGAGCAGTACTTC
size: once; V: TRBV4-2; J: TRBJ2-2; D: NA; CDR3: CASSQAVGGAVTGELFF; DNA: TGTGCCAGCAGCCAAGCGGTCGGGGGCGCGGTGACCGGGGAGCTGTTTTTT
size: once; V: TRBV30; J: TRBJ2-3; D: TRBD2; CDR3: CAWSHRLAGDTQYF; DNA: TGTGCCTGGAGTCATCGACTAGCTGGAGATACGCAGTATTTT
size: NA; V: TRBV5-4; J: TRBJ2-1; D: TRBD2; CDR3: CASSLAGSLAGGSEQFF; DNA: TGTGCCAGCAGCTTGGCCGGTAGTCTAGCGGGAGGCAGTGAGCAGTTCTTC
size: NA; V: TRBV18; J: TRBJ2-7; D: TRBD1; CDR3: CASSPTPGQGSHEQYF; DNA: TGTGCCAGCTCACCGACACCGGGACAGGGGTCCCACGAGCAGTACTTC
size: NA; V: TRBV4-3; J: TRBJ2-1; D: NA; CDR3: CASSQDRPGFNEQFF; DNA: TGCGCCAGCAGCCAAGATAGGCCAGGGTTCAATGAGCAGTTCTTC
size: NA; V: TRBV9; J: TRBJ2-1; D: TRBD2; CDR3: CASSVGTGGSRHNEQFF; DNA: TGTGCCAGCAGCGTAGGTACTGGCGGGAGTCGACACAATGAGCAGTTCTTC
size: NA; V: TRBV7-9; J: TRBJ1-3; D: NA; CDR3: CASSLALASSGNTIYF; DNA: TGTGCCAGCAGCTTAGCATTGGCAAGCTCTGGAAACACCATATATTTT
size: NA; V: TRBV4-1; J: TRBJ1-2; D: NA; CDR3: CASSLSVRNYGYTF; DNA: TGCGCCAGCAGCCTCTCGGTAAGAAACTATGGCTACACCTTC
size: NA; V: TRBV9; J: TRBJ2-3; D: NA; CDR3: CASSVALGQTDTQYF; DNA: TGTGCCAGCAGCGTAGCTCTGGGGCAAACAGATACGCAGTATTTT
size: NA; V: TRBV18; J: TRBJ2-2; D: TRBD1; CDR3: CASSLGTVPLGELFF; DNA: TGTGCCAGCTCACTGGGGACAGTGCCTCTCGGGGAGCTGTTTTTT
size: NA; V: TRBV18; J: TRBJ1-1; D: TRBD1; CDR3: CASSIRTGESTEAFF; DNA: TGTGCCAGCTCCATCCGGACAGGGGAGAGCACTGAAGCTTTCTTT
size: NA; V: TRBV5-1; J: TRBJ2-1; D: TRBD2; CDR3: CASSSGLAGGHEQFF; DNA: TGCGCCAGCAGCTCAGGACTAGCGGGAGGCCATGAGCAGTTCTTC